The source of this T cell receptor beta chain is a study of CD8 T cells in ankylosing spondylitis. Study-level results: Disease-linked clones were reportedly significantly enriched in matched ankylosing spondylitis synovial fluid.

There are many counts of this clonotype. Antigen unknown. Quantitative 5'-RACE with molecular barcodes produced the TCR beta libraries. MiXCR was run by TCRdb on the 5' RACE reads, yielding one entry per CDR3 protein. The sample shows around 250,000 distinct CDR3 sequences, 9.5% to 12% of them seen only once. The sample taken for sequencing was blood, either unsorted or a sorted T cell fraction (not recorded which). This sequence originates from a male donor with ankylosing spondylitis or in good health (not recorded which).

The CDR3 protein is CASSLESGVNTDTQYF. The CDR3 DNA reads as TGCGCCAGCAGCTTGGAGTCCGGGGTCAACACAGATACGCAGTATTTT. The rearrangement joins TRBV5-1 to TRBJ2-3, with D possibly TRBD2 on 5 matching bases. Trimming stripped 0 bases from V and 2 bases from J, with 13 bases between. The CDR3 length is 16 residues. From germline, CDR1 is SGHRS and CDR2 YFSETQ. The full variable domain, its missing parts supplied by reference TRBV5-1 and TRBJ2-3, is KAGVTQTPRYLIKTRGQQVTLSCSPISGHRSVSWYQQTPGQGLQFLFEYFSETQRNKGNFPGRFSGRQFSNSRSEMNVSTLELGDSALYLCASSLESGVNTDTQYFGPGTRLTVL.